These 18 T cell receptor beta chains originate from one sample sequenced in a study of control samples from healthy donors and cancer patients. TCRdb's copy holds only in-frame clones and misses some; the assay was immunoSEQ multiplex PCR. The repertoire holds approximately 150,000 clones, with 75% to 95% as singletons. Sequences were obtained from blood. All receptors come from a woman aged 40 to 55 in good health.

The chain has TRBV6-5 and TRBJ1-5; 7 positions match TRBD1. Germline-derived CDR1 and CDR2 are MNHEY and SVGAGI. Trimming cost V 7 bases and J 7 bases; bases outside gene matches: 10. The CDR3 sequence is 14 residues long. This chain's CDR3 is CASNLGQVGQPQHF. Written as DNA, the CDR3 is TGTGCCAGCAACCTTGGACAGGTAGGGCAGCCCCAGCATTTT.

This rearrangement joins TRBV6-5 to TRBJ1-3, with no clear D. The CDR3 extends over 15 amino acids. Germline V lookup: CDR1 MNHEY, CDR2 SVGAGI. With 4 bases removed from V and 3 bases from J, the gap between germline ends came to 13 bases. CDR3 residues: CASSSSPYSGNTIYF. The CDR3 nucleotides read TGTGCCAGCAGTTCCTCTCCATACAGTGGAAACACCATATATTTT.

The rearrangement links TRBV19 to TRBJ2-5; no clear D gene. V dropped 2 bases and J dropped 5 bases, with 21 bases sitting between them. The CDR3 consists of 17 residues. Germline V gene data show CDR1 as LNHDA and CDR2 as SQIVND (reference sequence). CDR3 loop: CASSISTSSLGMETQYF. CDR3 DNA sequence: TGTGCCAGTAGTATAAGTACCAGCAGTTTGGGGATGGAGACCCAGTACTTC.

The chain recombines TRBV12-1 with TRBJ1-6. TRBV12-1 is given as a pseudogene. The CDR3 is 14 residues long. For the CDR3, the DNA is TGTGCCAGCAGCTTTGTTGGGGAGAATTCACCCCTCCACTTT. Translated, it gives CASSFVGENSPLHF.

V usage is TRBV7-9 and J usage is TRBJ2-5; 9 bases fit TRBD2. J gave up 3 bases and V 2 bases, and 13 bases lay outside the gene matches. The length of the CDR3 is 18 residues. Germline V gene sequence: CDR1 SEHNR, CDR2 FQNEAQ (reference sequence). The CDR3 spells CASSLPPRLAGVKETQYF. CDR3 in DNA: TGTGCCAGCAGCTTACCGCCCAGGTTAGCGGGGGTTAAAGAGACCCAGTACTTC.

The chain combines TRBV2 with TRBJ2-7; 8 nucleotides match TRBD1. Germline V gene lookup returns CDR1 SNHLY and CDR2 FYNNEI. The J segment lost 5 bases and the V segment lost 5 bases, leaving 8 bases of the junction unmatched. The length of the CDR3 is 14 residues. The CDR3 nucleotides read TGTGCCAGCAGTTACGGGCAGGGGGCAGACGAGCAGTACTTC. Protein: CASSYGQGADEQYF.

V is TRBV5-6 and J is TRBJ1-1, with D uncertain. Germline assignment: CDR1 SGHDT and CDR2 YYEEEE. The V gene lost 4 bases and the J gene lost 3 bases, with 19 bases spanning the gap. This CDR3 region has 16 residues. CDR3 coding DNA: TGTGCCAGCAGCAGGCGGACTTTTGGGCGGTACACTGAAGCTTTCTTT. Translating gives CASSRRTFGRYTEAFF. The complete variable domain, with remaining parts taken from reference TRBV5-6 and TRBJ1-1, reads DAGVTQSPTHLIKTRGQQVTLRCSPKSGHDTVSWYQQALGQGPQFIFQYYEEEERQRGNFPDRFSGHQFPNYSSELNVNALLLGDSALYLCASSRRTFGRYTEAFFGQGTRLTVV.

The chain has TRBV10-3 and TRBJ1-4; 7 bases line up with TRBD1. Germline loops: CDR1 ENHRY, CDR2 SYGVKD. V dropped 2 bases and J dropped 8; count of bases not matched to a gene: 11. The length of the CDR3 is 16 residues. This CDR3 is CAISEGQALGGEKLFF. The CDR3 region has the DNA TGTGCCATCAGTGAGGGACAGGCCCTAGGAGGCGAAAAACTGTTTTTT.

This chain uses TRBV5-1 with TRBJ2-5; 7 bases match TRBD2. Germline CDR1 reads SGHRS; CDR2 reads YFSETQ. V shed 7 bases, J shed 5 bases, and the junction held 8 bases outside the gene matches. This CDR3 contains 13 residues. CDR3 sequence: CASRSGVGETQYF. CDR3 DNA: TGCGCCAGCCGCAGCGGGGTCGGGGAGACCCAGTACTTC.

The chain carries TRBV5-1 and TRBJ2-5, with D possibly being TRBD1 (6 bases). There are 13 residues in the CDR3. The germline V and J ends were trimmed by 4 bases and 5 bases, with 12 bases remaining between them. Germline values: CDR1 SGHRS, CDR2 YFSETQ. CDR3 DNA sequence: TGCGCCAGCAGCCCGGACAGTCAGGAGACCCAGTACTTC. Its translation: CASSPDSQETQYF.

The genes are TRBV18 and TRBJ2-3; D unclear. The CDR3 is 12 amino acids. Germline CDR1 reads KGHSH; CDR2 reads LQKENI. The V gene lost 3 bases and the J gene lost 6 bases, with 7 bases spanning the gap. CDR3 nucleotide sequence: TGTGCCAGCTCACCGTCGCGCGATACGCAGTATTTT. It translates to CASSPSRDTQYF.

This clone was counted a single time. Other DNA variants within this sample encode the same CDR3. The chain couples TRBV9 to TRBJ2-7, with D hard to call. The CDR3 loop spans 14 amino acids. Germline V gene data show CDR1 as SGDLS and CDR2 as YYNGEE. V was trimmed by 0 bases and J by 0 bases, leaving 7 bases between them. CDR3 loop: CASSVEGSSYEQYF. Here the CDR3 DNA reads TGTGCCAGCAGCGTAGAAGGCAGCTCCTACGAGCAGTACTTC.

The chain joins TRBV27 to TRBJ2-1; 7 bases fit TRBD2. Germline lookup yields CDR1 MNHEY and CDR2 SMNVEV (reference sequence). The ends lost 0 bases at V and 2 bases at J; junction bases unmatched: 4. This CDR3 is built from 16 residues. CDR3: CASSLSEAGPYNEQFF. The CDR3, as DNA: TGTGCCAGCAGTTTATCGGAAGCGGGGCCCTACAATGAGCAGTTCTTC.

The chain uses TRBV10-1 and TRBJ1-5; the D is unclear. This CDR3 has 15 residues. Germline V CDR1 and CDR2: WNHNN, SYGVQD (reference sequence). Trimming removed 4 bases at V and 4 bases at J, with 14 bases between. The CDR3 sequence: CASSGNTDKNQPQHF. CDR3 nucleotides: TGCGCCAGCAGTGGCAACACGGATAAAAATCAGCCCCAGCATTTT.

The chain links TRBV7-9 to TRBJ2-2, with D perhaps TRBD1 (6 bases). The CDR3 runs to 12 residues. CDR1 is SEHNR and CDR2 is FQNEAQ in the germline V gene (reference sequence). Trimming pared 4 bases from V and 6 bases from J, leaving 6 bases between. The CDR3 DNA reads as TGTGCCAGCAGCTGGACAGCCGGGGAGCTGTTTTTT. Amino acid sequence: CASSWTAGELFF.

This rearrangement joins TRBV21-1 to TRBJ2-2; the DNA was not compared with TRBD2, the D call given in the table. TRBV21-1 is a listed pseudogene. The CDR3 loop spans 21 amino acids. CDR3 sequence: CASSKLRDGGRLRTNTGELFF. CDR3 DNA sequence: TGTGCCAGCAGCAAACTGCGAGACGGGGGGCGGCTAAGAACGAACACCGGGGAGCTGTTTTTT.

The J gene is TRBJ1-5, the V gene TRBV7-2; 9 bases match TRBD1. CDR3 length: 17 residues. Germline CDR1 reads SGHTA; CDR2 reads FQGNSA. V gave up 3 bases and J gave up 1 base; unmatched junction bases: 7. The CDR3 DNA reads as TGTGCCAGCAGCTTTCGGGGGACAGGGAGAAGCAATCAGCCCCAGCATTTT. Translation gives CASSFRGTGRSNQPQHF.

The chain couples TRBV5-6 to TRBJ1-2; the D is unclear. The CDR3 extends over 13 amino acids. Germline V gives CDR1 SGHDT, CDR2 YYEEEE. With 2 bases removed from V and 4 bases from J, the gap between germline ends came to 9 bases. Here the CDR3 reads CASSFTGGYGYTF. The CDR3 region has the DNA TGTGCCAGCAGCTTCACCGGAGGCTATGGCTACACCTTC.